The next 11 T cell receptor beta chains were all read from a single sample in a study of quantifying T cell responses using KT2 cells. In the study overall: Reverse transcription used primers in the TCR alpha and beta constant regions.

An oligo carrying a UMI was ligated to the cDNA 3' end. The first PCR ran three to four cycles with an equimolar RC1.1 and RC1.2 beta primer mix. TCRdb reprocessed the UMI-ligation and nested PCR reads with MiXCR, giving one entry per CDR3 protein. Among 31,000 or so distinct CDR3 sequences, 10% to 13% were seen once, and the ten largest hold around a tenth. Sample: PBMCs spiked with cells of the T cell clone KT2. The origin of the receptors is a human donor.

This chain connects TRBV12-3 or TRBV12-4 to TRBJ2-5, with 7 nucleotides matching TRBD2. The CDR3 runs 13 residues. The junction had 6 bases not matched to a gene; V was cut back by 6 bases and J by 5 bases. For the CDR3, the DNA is TGTGCCAGCAGGCTGACTAGCCGGGAGACCCAGTACTTC. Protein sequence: CASRLTSRETQYF.

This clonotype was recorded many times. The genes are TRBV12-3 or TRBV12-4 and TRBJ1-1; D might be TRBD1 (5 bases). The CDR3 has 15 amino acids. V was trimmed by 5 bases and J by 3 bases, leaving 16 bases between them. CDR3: CASSPPREGHTEAFF. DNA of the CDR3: TGTGCCAGCAGTCCCCCCCGTGAGGGGCACACTGAAGCTTTCTTT.

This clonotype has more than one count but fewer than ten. DNA for the CDR3: TGTGCCAGCAGCCACGGGACCATAGGCCCCGGGGAGCTGTTTTTT. Its protein product is CASSHGTIGPGELFF. The V and J genes are TRBV4-2 and TRBJ2-2, with D perhaps being TRBD1 or TRBD2 (5 bases each). CDR1 LGHNA and CDR2 YNFKEQ come from the germline V gene. The CDR3 has 15 residues. V gave up 3 bases and J gave up 6 bases, with 14 bases separating them.

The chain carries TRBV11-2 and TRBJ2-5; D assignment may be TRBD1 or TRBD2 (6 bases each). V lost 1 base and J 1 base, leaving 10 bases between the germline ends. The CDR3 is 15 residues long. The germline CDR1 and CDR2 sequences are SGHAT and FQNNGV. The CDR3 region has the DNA TGTGCCAGCAGCTTAGTTCCGGGGGCCCAAGAGACCCAGTACTTC. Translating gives CASSLVPGAQETQYF.

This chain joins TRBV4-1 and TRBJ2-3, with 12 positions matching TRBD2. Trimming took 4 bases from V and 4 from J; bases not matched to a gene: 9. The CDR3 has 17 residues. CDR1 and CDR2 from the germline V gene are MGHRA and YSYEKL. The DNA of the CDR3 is TGCGCCAGCAGCCCCACTAACCGACTAGCGGGAGCAGATACGCAGTATTTT. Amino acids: CASSPTNRLAGADTQYF.

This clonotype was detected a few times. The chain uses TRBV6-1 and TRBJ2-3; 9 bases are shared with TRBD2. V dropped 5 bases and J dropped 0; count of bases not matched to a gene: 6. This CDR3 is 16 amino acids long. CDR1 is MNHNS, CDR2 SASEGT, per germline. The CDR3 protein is CASSPGTSSSTDTQYF. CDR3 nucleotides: TGTGCCAGCAGTCCCGGGACTAGCAGTAGCACAGATACGCAGTATTTT.

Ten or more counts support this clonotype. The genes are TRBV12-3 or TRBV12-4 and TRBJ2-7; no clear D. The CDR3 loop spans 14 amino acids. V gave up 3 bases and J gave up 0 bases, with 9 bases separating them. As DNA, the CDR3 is TGTGCCAGCAGTTTGTCGAGGAGCTCCTACGAGCAGTACTTC. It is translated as CASSLSRSSYEQYF.

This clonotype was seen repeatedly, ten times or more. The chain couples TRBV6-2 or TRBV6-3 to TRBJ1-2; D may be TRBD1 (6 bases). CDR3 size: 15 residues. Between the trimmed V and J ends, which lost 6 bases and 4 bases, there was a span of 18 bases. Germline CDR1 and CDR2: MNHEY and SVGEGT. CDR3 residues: CASRRTAGGAYGYTF. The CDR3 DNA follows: TGTGCCAGCAGACGGACAGCCGGTGGGGCCTATGGCTACACCTTC.

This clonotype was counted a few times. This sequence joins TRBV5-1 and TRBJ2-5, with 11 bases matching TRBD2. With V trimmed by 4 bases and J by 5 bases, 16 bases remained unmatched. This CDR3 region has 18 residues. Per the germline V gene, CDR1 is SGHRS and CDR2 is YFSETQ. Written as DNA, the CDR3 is TGCGCCAGCAGCCAGACCGGGACTAGCGGCTCCAAAGGGGAGACCCAGTACTTC. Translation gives CASSQTGTSGSKGETQYF.

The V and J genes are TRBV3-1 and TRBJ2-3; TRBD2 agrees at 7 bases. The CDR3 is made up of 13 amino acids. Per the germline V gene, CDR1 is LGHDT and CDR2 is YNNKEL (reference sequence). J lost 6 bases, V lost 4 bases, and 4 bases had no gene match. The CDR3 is CASSRRGSDTQYF. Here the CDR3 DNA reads TGTGCCAGCAGCCGCCGCGGGAGTGATACGCAGTATTTT.

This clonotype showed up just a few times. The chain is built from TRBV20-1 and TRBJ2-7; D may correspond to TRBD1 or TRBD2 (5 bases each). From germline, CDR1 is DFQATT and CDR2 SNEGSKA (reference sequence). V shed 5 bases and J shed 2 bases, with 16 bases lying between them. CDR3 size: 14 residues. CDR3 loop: CSALRDGATYEQYF. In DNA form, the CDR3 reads TGCAGTGCTCTCCGGGACGGGGCTACCTACGAGCAGTACTTC.